A single sample gave rise to the 8 T cell receptor beta chains below, sequenced in a study of blood T cell repertoires in COVID-19. The protocol was immunoSEQ multiplex PCR, while the TCRdb copy is restricted to in-frame clones and leaves out a portion. The repertoire holds fewer than 300,000 clones, with 80% to 90% as singletons. Sequenced input: PBMCs or T cells enriched from blood (not recorded which). These receptors were taken from a woman younger than 45 who had recovered from COVID-19.

The chain carries TRBV5-6 and TRBJ2-7; 7 bases match TRBD2. This CDR3 spans 13 amino acids. The germline CDR1 and CDR2 sequences are SGHDT and YYEEEE. The ends lost 5 bases at V and 2 bases at J; junction bases unmatched: 4. In nucleotides, the CDR3 is TGTGCCAGCAGTCCGGGGAGGGCCTACGAGCAGTACTTC. Encoded protein: CASSPGRAYEQYF.

DNA of the CDR3: TGCGCCAGCAGCTTGGCCGGGACAGCCACCGGGGAGCTGTTTTTT. It is translated as CASSLAGTATGELFF. This sequence joins TRBV5-1 and TRBJ2-2, with TRBD1 matching 7 bases. Germline values: CDR1 SGHRS, CDR2 YFSETQ. With V trimmed by 0 bases and J by 4 bases, 3 bases remained unmatched. The CDR3 is 15 residues long.

This chain joins TRBV5-1 and TRBJ2-2, with 9 bases that match TRBD2. The CDR3 runs 16 residues. Per the germline V gene, CDR1 is SGHRS and CDR2 is YFSETQ. Trimming took 5 bases from V and 0 from J; bases not matched to a gene: 5. The CDR3, as DNA: TGCGCCAGCAGTCTCAGGACTAGCGCGAACACCGGGGAGCTGTTTTTT. Translating gives CASSLRTSANTGELFF.

As regards this clone: One end of the junction fails to match germline, which may point to a read error. This sequence joins TRBV4-1 and TRBJ2-7; 9 nucleotides match TRBD1. CDR1 is MGHRA, CDR2 YSYEKL, per germline. The CDR3 is 15 residues long. The CDR3 DNA is TGCGCCAGCAGGCAAGGACAGGGGCAGATTGGCGAGCAGTACTTC. This gives the protein CASRQGQGQIGEQYF.

V and J are TRBV11-2 and TRBJ1-6, with a weak D call TRBD1 (5 bases). The CDR3 has 17 residues. V was cut by 2 bases and J by 6 bases, with 17 bases left in between. Germline lookup yields CDR1 SGHAT and CDR2 FQNNGV. The CDR3 DNA is TGTGCCAGCAGCTTAAATCTGGGGGACGGGGGTAATTCACCCCTCCACTTT. This translates into CASSLNLGDGGNSPLHF.

The chain recombines TRBV11-2 with TRBJ2-7; tentatively, D is TRBD1 (6 bases). Trimming pared 0 bases from V and 4 bases from J, leaving 13 bases between. The CDR3 totals 15 residues. Per germline, CDR1 SGHAT and CDR2 FQNNGV. Here the CDR3 reads CASSLDLGTLYEQYF. The CDR3 nucleotides read TGTGCCAGCAGCTTAGATTTGGGGACACTTTACGAGCAGTACTTC.

Concerning this clone: Other DNA sequences of this sample code for an identical CDR3. The V call is TRBV27, the J call TRBJ2-2; TRBD2 agrees at 7 bases. Germline V gene lookup returns CDR1 MNHEY and CDR2 SMNVEV (reference sequence). CDR3 size: 14 residues. Losses at the gene ends were 4 bases for V and 1 base for J; bases not matched to a gene: 0. Here the CDR3 DNA reads TGTGCCAGCAGTTGGGGGGGGAACACCGGGGAGCTGTTTTTT. Translation: CASSWGGNTGELFF.

The chain uses TRBV3-1 (or the pseudogene TRBV3-2) and TRBJ1-1; 7 nucleotides align to TRBD1. CDR3 length equals 16 residues. Germline V gene sequence: CDR1 LGHDT, CDR2 YNNKEL (reference sequence). Trimming at V came to 0 bases and at J to 5 bases, leaving 9 bases not matched to a gene. The CDR3 here is CASSQDWYTGVTEAFF. CDR3 DNA sequence: TGTGCCAGCAGCCAAGATTGGTATACAGGGGTTACTGAAGCTTTCTTT.